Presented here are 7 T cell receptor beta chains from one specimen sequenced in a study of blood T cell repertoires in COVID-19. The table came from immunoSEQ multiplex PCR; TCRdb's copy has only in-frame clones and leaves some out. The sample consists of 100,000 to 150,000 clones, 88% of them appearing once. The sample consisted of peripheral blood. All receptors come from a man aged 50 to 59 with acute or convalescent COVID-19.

The CDR3 DNA reads TGTGCCAGCAGCTTAGATTTGGGGGCTGGTGAAGCTTTCTTT. It is translated as CASSLDLGAGEAFF. The V call is TRBV7-2, the J call TRBJ1-1, with D maybe TRBD1 (6 bases). Germline assignment: CDR1 SGHTA and CDR2 FQGNSA. The V and J ends lost 1 base and 7 bases respectively, with 13 bases between them. This CDR3 is built from 14 residues.

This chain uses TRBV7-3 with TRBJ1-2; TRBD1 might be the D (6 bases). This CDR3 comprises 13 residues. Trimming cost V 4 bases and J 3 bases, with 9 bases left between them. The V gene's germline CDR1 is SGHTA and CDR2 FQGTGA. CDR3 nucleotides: TGTGCCAGCAGCTACTACAGGGACTATGGCTACACCTTC. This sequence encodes CASSYYRDYGYTF.

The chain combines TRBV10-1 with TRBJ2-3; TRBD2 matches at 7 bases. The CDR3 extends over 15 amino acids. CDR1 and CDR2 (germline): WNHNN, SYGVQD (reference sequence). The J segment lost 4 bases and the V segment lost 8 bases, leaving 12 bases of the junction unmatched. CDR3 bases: TGCGCCAGCTCGGCGGGGGACGTAGGGTCAGATACGCAGTATTTT. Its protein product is CASSAGDVGSDTQYF.

CDR3 DNA sequence: TGTGCCAGTAATGACAGGGATATAAACGAGCAGTACTTC. It translates to CASNDRDINEQYF. The chain combines TRBV19 with TRBJ2-7; 7 positions match TRBD1. Germline assignment: CDR1 LNHDA and CDR2 SQIVND (reference sequence). The CDR3 contains 13 residues. The ends lost 7 bases at V and 5 bases at J; junction bases unmatched: 8.

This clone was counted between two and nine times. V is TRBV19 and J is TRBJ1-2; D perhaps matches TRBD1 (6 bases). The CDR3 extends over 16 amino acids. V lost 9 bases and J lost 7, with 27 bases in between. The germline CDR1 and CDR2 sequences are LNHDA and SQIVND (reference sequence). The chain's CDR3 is CASKTSPTGFLGGYTF. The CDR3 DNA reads TGTGCCAGCAAGACTTCGCCTACAGGGTTTTTAGGTGGCTACACCTTC. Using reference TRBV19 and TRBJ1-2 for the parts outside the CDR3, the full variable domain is DGGITQSPKYLFRKEGQNVTLSCEQNLNHDAMYWYRQDPGQGLRLIYYSQIVNDFQKGDIAEGYSVSREKKESFPLTVTSAQKNPTAFYLCASKTSPTGFLGGYTFGSGTRLTVV.

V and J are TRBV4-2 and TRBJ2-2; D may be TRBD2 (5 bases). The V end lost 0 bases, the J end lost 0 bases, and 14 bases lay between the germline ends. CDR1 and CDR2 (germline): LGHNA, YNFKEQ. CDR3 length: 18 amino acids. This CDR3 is CASSQDLTLGANTGELFF. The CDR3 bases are TGTGCCAGCAGCCAAGATTTGACCCTCGGGGCGAACACCGGGGAGCTGTTTTTT.

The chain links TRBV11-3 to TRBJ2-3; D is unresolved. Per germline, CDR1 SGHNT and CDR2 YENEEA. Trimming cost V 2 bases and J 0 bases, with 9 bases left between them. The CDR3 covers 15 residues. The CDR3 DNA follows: TGTGCCAGCAGCTTACAGGCGTCTAGCACAGATACGCAGTATTTT. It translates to CASSLQASSTDTQYF. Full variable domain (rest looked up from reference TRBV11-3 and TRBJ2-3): EAGVVQSPRYKIIEKKQPVAFWCNPISGHNTLYWYLQNLGQGPELLIRYENEEAVDDSQLPKDRFSAERLKGVDSTLKIQPAELGDSAVYLCASSLQASSTDTQYFGPGTRLTVL.